Described below is a single T cell receptor beta chain sequence and its context. This specimen belongs to a study of CD8 T cells in Susac syndrome. The CDR3 sequence is 14 residues long. Germline V lookup: CDR1 LNHNV, CDR2 YYDKDF (reference sequence). The ends were cut back, 0 bases at V and 7 bases at J, with 12 bases in the middle. With random hexamers, 0.5 to 1 ug RNA was reverse transcribed. TCRdb redid the calling of the immunoSEQ multiplex PCR reads with MiXCR, one entry per CDR3 protein. This table holds about 240,000 distinct CDR3 sequences, 90% to 97% found once. The sequenced target, TCR beta, came from blood CD8+ and CD4+ T cells.

This TCR was recovered from a human donor with Susac syndrome. The chain uses TRBV15 and TRBJ1-2, with D uncertain. Sequencing input: CD4+ T cells from PBMCs. DNA for the CDR3: TGTGCCACCAGCAGAGAGACGGGGTTAAGTGGCTACACCTTC. Its translation is CATSRETGLSGYTF.